This T cell receptor beta chain emerged from a study of blood T cell repertoires in COVID-19. At the level of the study: From T cells, B-cell-depleted T cells, or PBMCs came the material, which was cDNA or gDNA.

The repertoire was sequenced with immunoSEQ multiplex PCR; TCRdb's copy has only in-frame clones and lacks some. This table holds around 310,000 clones, around nine tenths found once. This CDR3 is 13 amino acids long. Trimming shortened V by 3 bases and J by 1 base, and 6 bases separated the two germline ends. The chain links TRBV12-3 or TRBV12-4 to TRBJ1-2; D unresolved. Sequenced material: peripheral blood. The clonotype was recovered from a woman between 50 and 59 years old with active or convalescent COVID-19. CDR3 DNA sequence: TGTGCCAGCAGTTTGAGCGGTAACTATGGCTACACCTTC. This gives the protein CASSLSGNYGYTF.